This T cell receptor (beta chain) comes out of a study of shared clonotypes between healthy human individuals. Study-wide results and caveats: Generation probability values for non-shared clonotypes were lower than those for clonotypes shared by all four donors.

Trimming took 3 bases from V and 0 from J, leaving 16 bases between them. The germline CDR1 and CDR2 sequences are SGHNT and YYREEE (reference sequence). The CDR3 extends over 16 amino acids. Profiling relied on immunoSEQ multiplex PCR, and the TCRdb table lists in-frame clones only, not all of them. The data contain 650,000 to 800,000 clones, about 91% of them seen just once; the ten biggest clones take up 20% to 25%. Naive CD8 cells were CD45RO-negative, positively selected for CCR7, excluding terminally differentiated effector memory CD45RA+ cells. Of note for this clone: Antigen unknown.

The rearrangement links TRBV5-4 to TRBJ2-7; TRBD2 is a possible D gene (6 bases). Sequencing was carried out using naive CD8+ T cells sorted from blood. The receptor was isolated from a young man in good health. CDR3 sequence (DNA): TGTGCCAGCAGCTCCTTGGGGGGATCGAGCTCCTACGAGCAGTACTTC. Residues: CASSSLGGSSSYEQYF.